This T cell receptor (beta chain) is drawn from a study of Graves' ophthalmopathy and Graves' hyperthyroidism. V was pared by 0 bases and J by 5 bases, with 8 bases of the junction left unmatched. The CDR3 runs to 16 residues. The germline CDR1 and CDR2 sequences are WNHNN and SYGVQD (reference sequence). Study conclusions and caveats: Most thyroid-expanded clonotypes exceeding 0.001 frequency were also found in blood.

This clonotype was recorded many times. What it binds is unknown. Using RNA transcripts, the TCR beta CDR3 regions were amplified. Second-round multiplex PCR came after first-round RT-PCR with HTBI primers. TCRdb fed the multiplex PCR reads into MiXCR, producing one record per CDR3 protein. The sample has approximately 700,000 distinct CDR3 sequences; 35% to 50% are singletons. Sequencing used peripheral blood. This sequence joins TRBV10-1 and TRBJ2-5; 8 bases are shared with TRBD2. The receptor's source is an adult man with Graves' ophthalmopathy. CDR3 in DNA: TGCGCCAGCAGTGAGTCCCTGACTAGCGCGGTGGAGACCCAGTACTTC. It codes for CASSESLTSAVETQYF.